The 10 T cell receptor beta chains below were found in one sample sequenced in a study of blood T cell repertoires in COVID-19. The assay was immunoSEQ multiplex PCR, and TCRdb's table has in-frame clones only and misses some. The sample carries 270,000 or so clones, roughly 84% recorded once. The sequenced sample was peripheral blood. These TCRs come from a woman younger than 35 with acute or convalescent COVID-19.

The chain links TRBV19 to TRBJ2-1; 9 nucleotides match TRBD2. Germline V CDR1 and CDR2: LNHDA, SQIVND (reference sequence). Losses at the gene ends were 5 bases for V and 6 bases for J; bases not matched to a gene: 11. This CDR3 has 16 residues. The chain's CDR3 is CASSPRTSGGLNEQFF. CDR3 bases: TGTGCCAGTAGTCCCCGGACCAGCGGGGGGCTCAATGAGCAGTTCTTC. The full variable domain, completed using reference TRBV19 and TRBJ2-1, is DGGITQSPKYLFRKEGQNVTLSCEQNLNHDAMYWYRQDPGQGLRLIYYSQIVNDFQKGDIAEGYSVSREKKESFPLTVTSAQKNPTAFYLCASSPRTSGGLNEQFFGPGTRLTVL.

The chain combines TRBV21-1 with TRBJ1-2; the table's D gene call, TRBD1, was not cross checked with the DNA. TRBV21-1 is an annotated pseudogene. CDR3 size: 15 residues. CDR3 bases: TGTGCCAGCAGCAAAGCGCACAGAGAGAACTATGGCTACACCTTC. This encodes CASSKAHRENYGYTF.

This chain joins TRBV4-3 and TRBJ1-2; a possible D gene is TRBD1 (5 bases). V was shortened by 6 bases and J by 4 bases, with 15 bases between the two germline ends. The CDR3 is made up of 14 amino acids. The V gene's germline CDR1 is LGHNA and CDR2 YSLEER. The CDR3 nucleotides read TGCGCCAGCAGTCGACAGCGTAGGAGCTATGGCTACACCTTC. It specifies CASSRQRRSYGYTF.

In this sample, this clone turned up once. V and J are TRBV3-1 (or the pseudogene TRBV3-2) and TRBJ2-7, with TRBD1 matching over 10 bases. The CDR3 contains 16 residues. The germline CDR1 and CDR2 sequences are LGHDT and YNNKEL (reference sequence). The trim removed 1 base at V and 3 bases at J, leaving 6 bases unmatched. CDR3 amino acids: CASSQAGTGALYEQYF. CDR3 nucleotides: TGTGCCAGCAGCCAAGCGGGGACAGGGGCGCTCTACGAGCAGTACTTC.

The J gene is TRBJ1-6, the V gene TRBV5-4; 7 nucleotides align to TRBD1. This CDR3 spans 14 amino acids. Germline V gene lookup returns CDR1 SGHNT and CDR2 YYREEE (reference sequence). The V segment lost 4 bases and the J segment 5 bases; nucleotides outside the gene matches: 3. CDR3 DNA: TGTGCCAGCAGCCCTGGACAGGATAATTCACCCCTCCACTTT. It codes for CASSPGQDNSPLHF.

The rearrangement links TRBV4-3 to TRBJ2-3, with 8 bases matching TRBD2. Per germline, CDR1 LGHNA and CDR2 YSLEER. The V gene end was trimmed by 1 base and the J gene end by 4 bases; junction bases not matched to a gene: 10. The CDR3 consists of 17 residues. The CDR3 protein is CASSQGVSGSVPDTQYF. For the CDR3, the DNA is TGCGCCAGCAGCCAAGGGGTCAGCGGGAGTGTTCCAGATACGCAGTATTTT.

CDR3 sequence reads: CASSLGGHNQPQHF. The CDR3 nucleotides are TGCGCCAGCAGCTTGGGGGGGCACAATCAGCCCCAGCATTTT. The chain couples TRBV5-1 to TRBJ1-5, with a possible D match to TRBD1 (6 bases). CDR3 length: 14 amino acids. Trimming stripped 0 bases from V and 3 bases from J, with 7 bases between. Germline-derived CDR1 and CDR2 are SGHRS and YFSETQ.

The chain joins TRBV2 to TRBJ2-1; TRBD2 matches 9 bases. Germline V lookup: CDR1 SNHLY, CDR2 FYNNEI. With 5 bases clipped from V and 9 bases from J, the junction kept 14 bases outside the gene matches. The CDR3 length is 16 residues. CDR3 protein: CASSYHGIAGAGEQFF. For the CDR3, the DNA is TGTGCCAGCAGTTATCATGGGATAGCGGGAGCGGGTGAGCAGTTCTTC.

The J gene is TRBJ1-5, the V gene TRBV27; 8 bases are a match to TRBD1. This CDR3 contains 16 residues. Germline V lookup: CDR1 MNHEY, CDR2 SMNVEV (reference sequence). Unmatched junction bases numbered 11, after V lost 10 bases and J lost 0 bases. Written as DNA, the CDR3 is TGTGCCACCACCTCGACAGGGGAAAATAGCAATCAGCCCCAGCATTTT. Protein: CATTSTGENSNQPQHF.

The V and J genes are TRBV2 and TRBJ2-7; D gene uncertain. V was clipped by 1 base and J by 2 bases, with 9 bases between them. The CDR3 spans 14 residues. CDR1 and CDR2 (germline): SNHLY, FYNNEI. The CDR3 sequence: CASSEGARTYEQYF. The CDR3 DNA reads as TGTGCCAGCAGTGAAGGTGCCAGAACCTACGAGCAGTACTTC.